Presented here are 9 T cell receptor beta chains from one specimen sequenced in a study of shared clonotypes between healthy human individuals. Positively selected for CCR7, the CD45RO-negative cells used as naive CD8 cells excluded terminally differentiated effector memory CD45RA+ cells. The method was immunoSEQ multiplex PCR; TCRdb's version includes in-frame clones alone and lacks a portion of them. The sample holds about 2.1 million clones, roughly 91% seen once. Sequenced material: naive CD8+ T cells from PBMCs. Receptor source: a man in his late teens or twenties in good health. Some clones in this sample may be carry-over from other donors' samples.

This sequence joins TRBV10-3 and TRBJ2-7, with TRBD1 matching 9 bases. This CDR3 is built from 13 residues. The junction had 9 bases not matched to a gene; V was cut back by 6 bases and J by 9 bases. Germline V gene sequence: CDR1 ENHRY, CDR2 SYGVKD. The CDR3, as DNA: TGTGCCATCAGGGGACAGGGCCCACCAAGGCAGTACTTC. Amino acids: CAIRGQGPPRQYF.

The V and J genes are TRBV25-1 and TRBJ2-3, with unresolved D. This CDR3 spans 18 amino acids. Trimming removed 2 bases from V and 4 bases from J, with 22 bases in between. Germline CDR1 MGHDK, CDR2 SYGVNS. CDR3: CASSEGPPHPPIPDTQYF. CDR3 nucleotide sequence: TGTGCCAGCAGTGAAGGACCCCCCCACCCACCCATACCAGATACGCAGTATTTT. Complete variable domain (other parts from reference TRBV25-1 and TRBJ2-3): EADIYQTPRYLVIGTGKKITLECSQTMGHDKMYWYQQDPGMELHLIHYSYGVNSTEKGDLSSESTVSRIRTEHFPLTLESARPSHTSQYLCASSEGPPHPPIPDTQYFGPGTRLTVL.

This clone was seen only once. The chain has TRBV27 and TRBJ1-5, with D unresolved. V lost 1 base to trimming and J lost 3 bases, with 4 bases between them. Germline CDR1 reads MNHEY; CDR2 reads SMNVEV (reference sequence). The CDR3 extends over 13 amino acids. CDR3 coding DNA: TGTGCCAGCAGTTTATTCGCCAATCAGCCCCAGCATTTT. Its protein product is CASSLFANQPQHF.

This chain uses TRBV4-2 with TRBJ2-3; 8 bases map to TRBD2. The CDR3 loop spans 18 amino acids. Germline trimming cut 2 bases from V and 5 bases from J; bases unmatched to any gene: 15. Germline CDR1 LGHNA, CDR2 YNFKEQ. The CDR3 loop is CASSQPPEAGVVVDTQYF. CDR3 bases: TGTGCCAGCAGCCAACCTCCAGAAGCGGGAGTTGTAGTAGATACGCAGTATTTT.

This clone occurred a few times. Here the CDR3 DNA reads TGTGCCAGCAGCTTGTCCCGGGGAGGCGGGGAGCTGTTTTTT. It codes for CASSLSRGGGELFF. The chain employs TRBV5-4 and TRBJ2-2, with D perhaps matching TRBD2 (6 bases). V was shortened by 1 base and J by 7 bases, with 11 bases between the two germline ends. The CDR3 has 14 amino acids. CDR1 is SGHNT and CDR2 is YYREEE in the germline V gene (reference sequence).

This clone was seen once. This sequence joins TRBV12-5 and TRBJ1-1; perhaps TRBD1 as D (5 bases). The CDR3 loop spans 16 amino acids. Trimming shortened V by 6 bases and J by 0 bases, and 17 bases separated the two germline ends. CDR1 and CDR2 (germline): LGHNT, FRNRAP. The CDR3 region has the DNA TGTGCTAGTGGAAAAGCGACCGGGGGGTTGAACACTGAAGCTTTCTTT. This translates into CASGKATGGLNTEAFF. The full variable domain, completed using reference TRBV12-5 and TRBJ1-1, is DARVTQTPRHKVTEMGQEVTMRCQPILGHNTVFWYRQTMMQGLELLAYFRNRAPLDDSGMPKDRFSAEMPDATLATLKIQPSEPRDSAVYFCASGKATGGLNTEAFFGQGTRLTVV.

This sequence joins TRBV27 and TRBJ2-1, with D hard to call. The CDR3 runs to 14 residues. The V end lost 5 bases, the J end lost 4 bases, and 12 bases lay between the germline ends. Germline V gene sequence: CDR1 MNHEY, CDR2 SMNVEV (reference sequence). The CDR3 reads CASSPHRGYNEQFF. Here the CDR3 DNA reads TGTGCCAGCAGTCCCCACCGCGGTTACAATGAGCAGTTCTTC.

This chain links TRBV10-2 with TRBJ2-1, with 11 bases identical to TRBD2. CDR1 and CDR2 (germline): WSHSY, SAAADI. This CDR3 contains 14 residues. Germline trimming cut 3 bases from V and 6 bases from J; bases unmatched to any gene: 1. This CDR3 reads CASSEGLAGNEQFF. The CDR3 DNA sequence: TGCGCCAGCAGTGAAGGACTAGCGGGCAATGAGCAGTTCTTC.

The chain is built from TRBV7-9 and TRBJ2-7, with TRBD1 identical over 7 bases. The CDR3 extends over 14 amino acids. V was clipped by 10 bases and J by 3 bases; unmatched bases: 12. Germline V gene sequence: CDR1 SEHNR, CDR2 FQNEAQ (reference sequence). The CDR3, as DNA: TGTGCCACCACCGGGGACAGCACCTTCTACGAGCAGTACTTC. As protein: CATTGDSTFYEQYF.